The 22 T cell receptor beta chains listed next were all sequenced from one sample in a study of naive and memory T cell subsets. Amplification of ligated cDNA took four PCR rounds with SP2 and nested alpha and beta constant primers. TCRdb re-derived calls from the 5' RACE reads in MiXCR, one entry per CDR3 protein. The sample carries about 57,000 distinct CDR3 sequences, 6% to 8% recorded once. A UMI-containing oligonucleotide was joined by 3' ligation to the TCR cDNA template. These receptor sequences come from a female donor in good health.

In this sample, this clonotype turned up many times. The chain has TRBV20-1 and TRBJ2-7; tentative D call: TRBD1 (5 bases). Germline V gene lookup returns CDR1 DFQATT and CDR2 SNEGSKA (reference sequence). The CDR3 extends over 15 amino acids. Trimming took 3 bases from V and 5 from J, leaving 20 bases between them. In DNA form, the CDR3 reads TGCAGTGCTAGCTCCCAGGGCAGTACCTGGGACGAGCAGTACTTC. Amino acid sequence: CSASSQGSTWDEQYF.

V and J are TRBV21-1 and TRBJ1-1; TRBD1, the table's D call, was not compared with the DNA. TRBV21-1 is a pseudogene locus. CDR3 length equals 17 residues. CDR3 bases: TGTGCCAGCAGCAAAGAGGCTAGGGGACAGACCAACACTGAAGCTTTCTTT. Its protein is CASSKEARGQTNTEAFF.

The rearrangement uses TRBV5-1 and TRBJ2-3; unclear D gene. This CDR3 region has 13 residues. V was cut by 4 bases and J by 10 bases, with 16 bases left in between. CDR1 SGHRS and CDR2 YFSETQ come from the germline V gene. In nucleotides, the CDR3 is TGCGCCAGCAGCCCGGAAACATCGGATCCGCAGTATTTT. Translation: CASSPETSDPQYF. Filled out from reference TRBV5-1 and TRBJ2-3, the complete variable domain reads KAGVTQTPRYLIKTRGQQVTLSCSPISGHRSVSWYQQTPGQGLQFLFEYFSETQRNKGNFPGRFSGRQFSNSRSEMNVSTLELGDSALYLCASSPETSDPQYFGPGTRLTVL.

This clonotype was picked up many times. The chain employs TRBV5-1 and TRBJ1-1; D perhaps matches TRBD1 (6 bases). V lost 3 bases, J lost 4 bases, and 16 bases lay in between. Germline assignment: CDR1 SGHRS and CDR2 YFSETQ. This CDR3 comprises 15 residues. The CDR3 DNA reads as TGCGCCAGCAGCTGGAGGGGGGGAGGAGGCACTGAAGCTTTCTTT. Amino acids: CASSWRGGGGTEAFF.

This clonotype was recorded a few times. The V call is TRBV29-1, the J call TRBJ1-2, with 9 nucleotides matching TRBD1. The CDR3 runs to 14 residues. CDR1 and CDR2 from the germline V gene are SQVTM and ANQGSEA. The J segment lost 4 bases and the V segment lost 6 bases, leaving 9 bases of the junction unmatched. CDR3 in amino acids: CSVTPGTGPYGYTF. The CDR3, as DNA: TGCAGCGTCACACCTGGGACAGGGCCCTATGGCTACACCTTC.

The sample holds a few counts of this clonotype. The chain is built from TRBV28 and TRBJ2-3; D unclear. CDR1 MDHEN and CDR2 SYDVKM come from the germline V gene. The CDR3 is 12 residues long. Trimming took 5 bases from V and 2 from J, leaving 5 bases between them. Here the CDR3 reads CASSPITDTQYF. In nucleotides, the CDR3 is TGTGCCAGCAGTCCGATCACAGATACGCAGTATTTT.

The chain couples TRBV6-2 or TRBV6-3 to TRBJ2-6, with a tentative D call TRBD1 (6 bases). Per the germline V gene, CDR1 is MNHEY and CDR2 is SVGEGT. The CDR3 extends over 19 amino acids. V gave up 2 bases and J gave up 2 bases, with 19 bases separating them. CDR3 in DNA: TGTGCCAGCAGTTACGAACACCGGTCAGGGGATACTGGGGCCAACGTCCTGACTTTC. Encoded protein: CASSYEHRSGDTGANVLTF.

This clonotype came up many times. The V gene is TRBV15, the J gene TRBJ2-1; no definite D call. This CDR3 spans 12 amino acids. The V gene lost 0 bases and the J gene lost 10 bases, with 7 bases spanning the gap. CDR1 and CDR2 (germline): LNHNV, YYDKDF (reference sequence). In DNA, the CDR3 is TGTGCCACCAGCAGAGATGACCGGGAGCAGTTCTTC. Its translation: CATSRDDREQFF.

At least ten counts were recorded for this clonotype. The rearrangement joins TRBV29-1 to TRBJ2-1; 9 nucleotides match TRBD2. The CDR3 length is 13 residues. V lost 6 bases and J lost 3; bases outside the gene matches: 3. Germline CDR1 and CDR2: SQVTM and ANQGSEA. The DNA for the CDR3 is TGCAGCGTAGCGGGGGGAGACTACAATGAGCAGTTCTTC. Its protein product is CSVAGGDYNEQFF.

This CDR3 is CASSLVGLAAYNEQFF. CDR3 sequence (DNA): TGTGCCAGCAGCCTCGTTGGTCTAGCGGCCTACAATGAGCAGTTCTTC. The V gene is TRBV7-2, the J gene TRBJ2-1, with TRBD2 matching over 7 bases. The germline gives CDR1 SGHTA, CDR2 FQGNSA. The CDR3 contains 16 residues. The V gene end was trimmed by 5 bases and the J gene end by 2 bases; junction bases not matched to a gene: 9.

This clonotype was detected only a few times. The V call is TRBV10-2, the J call TRBJ1-1; no clear D. The length of the CDR3 is 12 residues. V was clipped by 5 bases and J by 4 bases, with 8 bases between them. The germline CDR1 and CDR2 sequences are WSHSY and SAAADI. DNA of the CDR3: TGCGCCAGCAGTAAGGGATTCACTGAAGCTTTCTTT. It codes for CASSKGFTEAFF.

V is TRBV19 and J is TRBJ1-2; 12 bases are a match to TRBD1. Germline CDR1 is LNHDA and CDR2 is SQIVND (reference sequence). Trimming cost V 7 bases and J 5 bases; bases outside gene matches: 11. The CDR3 runs 16 residues. CDR3 amino acids: CASNRGTGGISYGYTF. As DNA, the CDR3 is TGTGCCAGTAACCGCGGGACAGGGGGCATTTCGTATGGCTACACCTTC.

Many counts were recorded for this clonotype. V is TRBV11-2 and J is TRBJ2-5, with no clear D. The CDR3 extends over 13 amino acids. V was shortened by 1 base and J by 3 bases, with 6 bases between the two germline ends. The germline gives CDR1 SGHAT, CDR2 FQNNGV. The CDR3 DNA sequence: TGTGCCAGCAGCTTAGCCTTTAAAGAGACCCAGTACTTC. This translates into CASSLAFKETQYF.

This clonotype was detected many times. V gene TRBV28 combines with J gene TRBJ1-2; D perhaps matches TRBD1 (6 bases). The CDR3 is 13 residues long. Trimming left V 6 bases short and J 4 bases short, with 12 bases between. Germline CDR1 MDHEN, CDR2 SYDVKM. In DNA, the CDR3 is TGTGCCAGCAGGGGTCAGGGGATCTATGGCTACACCTTC. This translates into CASRGQGIYGYTF.

Regarding this clonotype: This could be a read error, since a much larger clone is one nucleotide away. This chain connects TRBV14 to TRBJ2-1, with a weak D call TRBD2 (5 bases). Germline CDR1 reads SGHDN; CDR2 reads FVKESK. This CDR3 region has 17 residues. The CDR3 region has the DNA TGTGCCAACAGCCAAGAGATTACCAGGACTGCCTACAATGAGCAGTTCTTC. As protein: CANSQEITRTAYNEQFF. The whole variable domain, remainder taken from reference TRBV14 and TRBJ2-1, is EAGVTQFPSHSVIEKGQTVTLRCDPISGHDNLYWYRRVMGKEIKFLLHFVKESKQDESGMPNNRFLAERTGGTYSTLKVQPAELEDSGVYFCANSQEITRTAYNEQFFGPGTRLTVL.

Comments on this clonotype: The CDR3 does not close with the conserved phenylalanine or tryptophan, likely indicating a read error. The chain joins TRBV3-1 to TRBJ2-5, with TRBD2 as a possible D gene (5 bases). CDR1 is LGHDT, CDR2 YNNKEL, per germline (reference sequence). The CDR3 spans 15 residues. V dropped 1 base and J dropped 7 bases, with 16 bases sitting between them. The CDR3 sequence: CASSQGAGPGGTQYL. The CDR3 bases are TGTGCCAGCAGCCAAGGTGCGGGTCCCGGAGGGACCCAGTACTTA.

This clonotype was seen ten or more times. The CDR3 coding sequence is TGTGCCAGCAGCTTTGAGGCGGGGGGGTTGGTTGATGAGCAGTTCTTC. Translated, it gives CASSFEAGGLVDEQFF. The rearrangement links TRBV5-4 to TRBJ2-1; TRBD2 agrees at 9 bases. Unmatched junction bases numbered 11, after V lost 2 bases and J lost 8 bases. CDR3 length: 16 amino acids. Looked up from germline, CDR1 is SGHNT and CDR2 is YYREEE (reference sequence).

This clonotype was counted between two and nine times. The rearrangement links TRBV12-3 or TRBV12-4 to TRBJ2-2; D assignment may be TRBD1 or TRBD2 (5 bases each). The ends were cut back, 0 bases at V and 13 bases at J, with 6 bases in the middle. The CDR3 runs 11 residues. This chain's CDR3 is CASSLAGRLFF. In nucleotides, the CDR3 is TGTGCCAGCAGTTTAGCGGGACGGCTGTTTTTT.

This clonotype was detected ten times or more. The genes are TRBV12-3 or TRBV12-4 and TRBJ1-5; D ambiguous. The ends were cut back, 6 bases at V and 6 bases at J, with 15 bases in the middle. This CDR3 region has 14 residues. The CDR3 sequence is CASSTGIPSQPQHF. The CDR3 DNA reads as TGTGCCAGCAGCACCGGGATCCCGTCTCAGCCCCAGCATTTT.

There are many counts of this clonotype. The V call is TRBV5-1, the J call TRBJ2-7, with a tentative D call TRBD1 (6 bases). Germline lookup yields CDR1 SGHRS and CDR2 YFSETQ. This CDR3 is 17 amino acids long. Trimming took off 1 base at V and 3 bases at J, with 20 bases between the two ends. The CDR3 loop reads CASSLQLSQGRFYEQYF. CDR3 nucleotides: TGCGCCAGCAGCTTGCAGTTATCGCAGGGGAGATTCTACGAGCAGTACTTC. Full variable domain (rest looked up from reference TRBV5-1 and TRBJ2-7): KAGVTQTPRYLIKTRGQQVTLSCSPISGHRSVSWYQQTPGQGLQFLFEYFSETQRNKGNFPGRFSGRQFSNSRSEMNVSTLELGDSALYLCASSLQLSQGRFYEQYFGPGTRLTVT.

This clonotype was seen repeatedly, ten times or more. The chain carries TRBV6-6 and TRBJ2-7; 7 nucleotides line up with TRBD1. The CDR3 extends over 14 amino acids. Germline assignment: CDR1 MNHNY and CDR2 SVGAGI (reference sequence). J gave up 3 bases and V 6 bases, and 8 bases lay outside the gene matches. The DNA for the CDR3 is TGTGCCAGCAGAGAGTCGGGGACAGACTACGAGCAGTACTTC. Its translation: CASRESGTDYEQYF.

This clonotype was counted ten times or more. CDR3 loop: CASKGGGAGETQYF. The CDR3 nucleotides are TGTGCCAGCAAAGGCGGGGGGGCCGGAGAGACCCAGTACTTC. The chain joins TRBV2 to TRBJ2-5, with 9 bases matching TRBD2. The ends lost 7 bases at V and 4 bases at J; junction bases unmatched: 7. The CDR3 loop spans 14 amino acids. Germline values: CDR1 SNHLY, CDR2 FYNNEI.